This T cell receptor beta chain was sequenced in a study of T cells in women clearing cervical HPV infection. Using immunoSEQ multiplex PCR, the repertoire was profiled, and TCRdb retains in-frame clones only, with some absent. This sample's clone table lists under 20,000 clones. Remarks on this clone: Its specificity is unknown. The read ends 3 residues shy of where the CDR3 ends; the end is completed using the germline J gene.

This CDR3 is 12 amino acids long. The trim removed 3 bases at V and 6 bases at J, leaving 3 bases unmatched. The germline gives CDR1 SQVTM, CDR2 ANQGSEA. Notes on the study in general: CIN3+ cases had significantly higher TCR richness than controls; evenness did not differ.

The V and J genes are TRBV29-1 and TRBJ1-2; the match to TRBD1 covers 8 bases. The TCR originated in a woman between 18 and 69 years old with a cervical HPV16 infection that either progressed to CIN3+ or cleared (not recorded which). The sample consisted of blood buffy coat. The CDR3 DNA, read in part, is TGCAGCGTTGAGGCGACAGGGGATGGC. Translation: CSVEATGDG. The full CDR3 protein is CSVEATGDGYTF.